A selection of T cell receptor beta chains follows, all from one sample in a study of HIV-infected children after antiretroviral therapy interruption. From the 3' RACE reads, TCRdb called clonotypes with MiXCR, one entry per CDR3 protein. The data contain approximately 89,000 distinct CDR3 sequences, about 6.9% of them singletons. The material sequenced was CD45RA+ CD4+ T cells from PBMCs, pooled from several time points, taken from a donor given antiretroviral therapy, either interrupted or continuous. All receptors derive from a pool of human donors with HIV. CDR3s include the opening cysteine and the closing phenylalanine or tryptophan. D genes are given only for firm matches. Size values are once, few and many counts, or a class for expanded clones, and some rows have none.

clone size: many
V gene: TRBV6-2/TRBV6-3
D gene: .
J gene: TRBJ1-5
CDR3 protein: CASSWESGRWSNQPQHF
CDR3 DNA: TGTGCCAGCAGCTGGGAGAGTGGAAGATGGAGCAATCAGCCCCAGCATTTT

clone size: many
V gene: TRBV6-1
D gene: .
J gene: TRBJ2-7
CDR3 protein: CASSPRTGTRSYEQYF
CDR3 DNA: TGTGCCAGCAGTCCTCGGACGGGGACTCGATCCTACGAGCAGTACTTC

clone size: many
V gene: TRBV5-6
D gene: .
J gene: TRBJ2-1
CDR3 protein: CASSGRDGGYNEQFF
CDR3 DNA: TGTGCCAGCAGCGGCCGGGACGGAGGGTACAATGAGCAGTTCTTC

clone size: few
V gene: TRBV5-8
D gene: TRBD1
J gene: TRBJ1-1
CDR3 protein: CASSLGSGGRGAFF
CDR3 DNA: TGTGCCAGCAGCTTGGGGTCAGGGGGTCGGGGAGCTTTCTTT

clone size: .
V gene: TRBV13
D gene: .
J gene: TRBJ2-5
CDR3 protein: CASSLEGFGGGRQTQYF
CDR3 DNA: TGTGCCAGCAGCTTAGAGGGCTTCGGAGGGGGCCGACAGACCCAGTACTTC

clone size: many
V gene: TRBV23-1
D gene: TRBD1
J gene: TRBJ2-7
CDR3 protein: CASSRDRDIYEQYF
CDR3 DNA: TGCGCCAGCAGCCGGGACAGGGACATCTACGAGCAGTACTTC

clone size: many
V gene: TRBV18
D gene: .
J gene: TRBJ2-3
CDR3 protein: CASSPGGLLTDTQYF
CDR3 DNA: TGTGCCAGCTCACCGGGGGGGCTTCTCACAGATACGCAGTATTTT

clone size: many
V gene: TRBV7-8
D gene: .
J gene: TRBJ1-1
CDR3 protein: CASSWKLGGTEAFF
CDR3 DNA: TGTGCCAGCAGCTGGAAGCTAGGGGGCACTGAAGCTTTCTTT

clone size: .
V gene: TRBV12-3/TRBV12-4
D gene: .
J gene: TRBJ2-5
CDR3 protein: CASSLDFGTQETQYF
CDR3 DNA: TGTGCCAGCAGTTTAGATTTCGGGACACAAGAGACCCAGTACTTC

clone size: many
V gene: TRBV5-1
D gene: .
J gene: TRBJ2-2
CDR3 protein: CASSRTVNTGELFF
CDR3 DNA: TGCGCCAGCAGCCGGACAGTGAACACCGGGGAGCTGTTTTTT

clone size: .
V gene: TRBV19
D gene: TRBD2
J gene: TRBJ2-1
CDR3 protein: CASTQGGTSGGWTYNEQFF
CDR3 DNA: TGTGCCAGTACCCAGGGTGGGACTAGCGGGGGGTGGACCTACAATGAGCAGTTCTTC

clone size: many
V gene: TRBV5-8
D gene: .
J gene: TRBJ1-6
CDR3 protein: CASSLRAPPLHF
CDR3 DNA: TGTGCCAGCAGTTTGCGGGCACCCCCCCTCCACTTT

clone size: many
V gene: TRBV18
D gene: .
J gene: TRBJ1-1
CDR3 protein: CASSPNRDTEAFF
CDR3 DNA: TGTGCCAGCTCACCCAACAGGGACACTGAAGCTTTCTTT

clone size: .
V gene: TRBV7-2
D gene: .
J gene: TRBJ1-1
CDR3 protein: CASGPGGTMYTEAFF
CDR3 DNA: TGTGCCAGCGGCCCGGGCGGCACGATGTACACTGAAGCTTTCTTT

clone size: many
V gene: TRBV5-1
D gene: .
J gene: TRBJ2-3
CDR3 protein: CASSWDSTDTQYF
CDR3 DNA: TGCGCCAGCTCCTGGGACAGCACAGATACGCAGTATTTT

clone size: many
V gene: TRBV27
D gene: .
J gene: TRBJ2-7
CDR3 protein: CASSLKYAQGPYEQYF
CDR3 DNA: TGTGCCAGCAGCCTTAAATATGCACAGGGACCCTACGAGCAGTACTTC

clone size: many
V gene: TRBV6-2/TRBV6-3
D gene: TRBD2
J gene: TRBJ2-1
CDR3 protein: CASSYSITSGSIDEQFF
CDR3 DNA: TGTGCCAGCAGTTACTCGATCACTAGCGGGAGTATCGATGAGCAGTTCTTC

clone size: many
V gene: TRBV7-9
D gene: TRBD1
J gene: TRBJ2-5
CDR3 protein: CASSLGQQPQETQYF
CDR3 DNA: TGTGCCAGCAGCCTGGGACAGCAGCCTCAAGAGACCCAGTACTTC

clone size: .
V gene: TRBV20-1
D gene: TRBD1
J gene: TRBJ2-4
CDR3 protein: CSARSWTGKDIQYF
CDR3 DNA: TGCAGTGCTAGATCCTGGACAGGGAAGGACATTCAGTACTTC

clone size: many
V gene: TRBV29-1
D gene: .
J gene: TRBJ1-4
CDR3 protein: CSVRTGTEKLFF
CDR3 DNA: TGCAGCGTGCGGACGGGTACGGAAAAACTGTTTTTT

clone size: many
V gene: TRBV2
D gene: .
J gene: TRBJ1-1
CDR3 protein: CASRGGNLNTEAFF
CDR3 DNA: TGTGCCAGCAGGGGGGGCAATCTGAACACTGAAGCTTTCTTT

clone size: many
V gene: TRBV28
D gene: .
J gene: TRBJ1-4
CDR3 protein: CATTGAWEKLFF
CDR3 DNA: TGTGCCACCACGGGGGCTTGGGAAAAACTGTTTTTT

clone size: .
V gene: TRBV7-2
D gene: TRBD2
J gene: TRBJ2-2
CDR3 protein: CASSPRTSGGSGELFF
CDR3 DNA: TGTGCCAGCAGCCCGCGGACTAGCGGGGGGTCCGGGGAGCTGTTTTTT

clone size: many
V gene: TRBV24-1
D gene: .
J gene: TRBJ2-6
CDR3 protein: CATSGPKGPARSSGANVLTF
CDR3 DNA: TGTGCCACCAGTGGCCCCAAGGGGCCGGCTAGAAGCTCTGGGGCCAACGTCCTGACTTTC

clone size: few
V gene: TRBV12-3/TRBV12-4
D gene: .
J gene: TRBJ2-5
CDR3 protein: CASSLGQDETQYF
CDR3 DNA: TGTGCCAGCAGTTTAGGACAGGACGAGACCCAGTACTTC

clone size: many
V gene: TRBV3-1
D gene: .
J gene: TRBJ1-1
CDR3 protein: CASSQRGTSRMNTEAFF
CDR3 DNA: TGTGCCAGCAGCCAGCGGGGGACAAGTCGGATGAACACTGAAGCTTTCTTT

clone size: many
V gene: TRBV5-1
D gene: .
J gene: TRBJ2-7
CDR3 protein: CASSPEGHSYEQYF
CDR3 DNA: TGCGCCAGCAGCCCGGAGGGTCACTCCTACGAGCAGTACTTC

clone size: many
V gene: TRBV12-3/TRBV12-4
D gene: .
J gene: TRBJ2-1
CDR3 protein: CASSPTTGSEQFF
CDR3 DNA: TGTGCCAGCAGTCCCACAACAGGGAGTGAGCAGTTCTTC

clone size: many
V gene: TRBV27
D gene: TRBD1
J gene: TRBJ2-5
CDR3 protein: CASSLVGTATQETQYF
CDR3 DNA: TGTGCCAGCAGTTTAGTTGGGACAGCGACTCAAGAGACCCAGTACTTC

clone size: many
V gene: TRBV6-5
D gene: .
J gene: TRBJ1-1
CDR3 protein: CASGKDNQGTRAFF
CDR3 DNA: TGTGCCAGCGGTAAAGACAACCAAGGAACAAGAGCTTTCTTT

clone size: .
V gene: TRBV30
D gene: .
J gene: TRBJ1-6
CDR3 protein: CAWRGRSNSPLHF
CDR3 DNA: TGTGCCTGGAGGGGACGCAGTAATTCACCCCTCCACTTT

clone size: many
V gene: TRBV10-3
D gene: TRBD2
J gene: TRBJ2-3
CDR3 protein: CAISAGGRLDTQYF
CDR3 DNA: TGTGCCATCAGTGCGGGGGGGCGGTTAGATACGCAGTATTTT

clone size: .
V gene: TRBV12-3/TRBV12-4
D gene: .
J gene: TRBJ1-1
CDR3 protein: CASSALNTEAFF
CDR3 DNA: TGTGCCAGCAGTGCCCTTAACACTGAAGCTTTCTTT

clone size: many
V gene: TRBV18
D gene: .
J gene: TRBJ1-4
CDR3 protein: CASSTDLIATNEKLFF
CDR3 DNA: TGTGCCAGCTCAACGGACCTAATTGCAACTAATGAAAAACTGTTTTTT

clone size: many
V gene: TRBV28
D gene: .
J gene: TRBJ2-5
CDR3 protein: CASSLQGQETQYF
CDR3 DNA: TGTGCCAGCAGTTTACAGGGTCAAGAGACCCAGTACTTC

clone size: many
V gene: TRBV6-6
D gene: .
J gene: TRBJ1-6
CDR3 protein: CASSLRVVTYNSPLHF
CDR3 DNA: TGTGCCAGCAGCCTCCGGGTTGTCACCTATAATTCACCCCTCCACTTT

clone size: few
V gene: TRBV20-1
D gene: .
J gene: TRBJ2-7
CDR3 protein: CSADHSGVLEQYF
CDR3 DNA: TGCAGTGCGGACCATTCCGGGGTTCTCGAGCAGTACTTC

clone size: few
V gene: TRBV12-3/TRBV12-4
D gene: .
J gene: TRBJ1-1
CDR3 protein: CASSLVRDYTEAFF
CDR3 DNA: TGTGCCAGCAGTTTAGTGCGGGATTACACTGAAGCTTTCTTT

clone size: many
V gene: TRBV7-3
D gene: .
J gene: TRBJ2-6
CDR3 protein: CASSSGPAGANVLTF
CDR3 DNA: TGTGCCAGCAGCTCGGGGCCGGCTGGGGCCAACGTCCTGACTTTC

clone size: many
V gene: TRBV2
D gene: .
J gene: TRBJ1-1
CDR3 protein: CARSGAQVGYTEAFF
CDR3 DNA: TGTGCCAGGAGTGGCGCACAGGTTGGGTACACTGAAGCTTTCTTT

clone size: many
V gene: TRBV11-3
D gene: .
J gene: TRBJ2-5
CDR3 protein: CASSLQGHGETQYF
CDR3 DNA: TGTGCCAGCAGCCTACAGGGTCATGGGGAGACCCAGTACTTC

clone size: many
V gene: TRBV11-3
D gene: TRBD1
J gene: TRBJ1-6
CDR3 protein: CASSLADRVNSPLHF
CDR3 DNA: TGTGCCAGCAGCTTAGCCGACAGGGTTAATTCACCCCTCCACTTT

clone size: .
V gene: TRBV12-3/TRBV12-4
D gene: .
J gene: TRBJ1-3
CDR3 protein: CASRERGTPSGNTIYF
CDR3 DNA: TGTGCCAGCAGGGAGAGGGGGACGCCCTCTGGAAACACCATATATTTT

clone size: few
V gene: TRBV19
D gene: .
J gene: TRBJ2-1
CDR3 protein: CASSPAHQPNNEQFF
CDR3 DNA: TGTGCCAGTAGCCCCGCGCACCAACCGAACAATGAGCAGTTCTTC

clone size: few
V gene: TRBV30
D gene: TRBD1
J gene: TRBJ1-1
CDR3 protein: CAWSADRDTEAFF
CDR3 DNA: TGTGCCTGGAGTGCCGACAGGGACACTGAAGCTTTCTTT

clone size: few
V gene: TRBV9
D gene: .
J gene: TRBJ2-1
CDR3 protein: CASSGNNEQFF
CDR3 DNA: TGTGCCAGCAGCGGTAACAATGAGCAGTTCTTC

clone size: many
V gene: TRBV12-3/TRBV12-4
D gene: TRBD1
J gene: TRBJ1-5
CDR3 protein: CASRDRGGQPQHF
CDR3 DNA: TGTGCCAGCAGGGACAGGGGTGGCCAGCCCCAGCATTTT

clone size: many
V gene: TRBV7-6
D gene: .
J gene: TRBJ1-3
CDR3 protein: CASSSAGMLSGNTIYF
CDR3 DNA: TGTGCCAGCAGCTCCGCGGGAATGCTCTCTGGAAACACCATATATTTT

clone size: many
V gene: TRBV6-5
D gene: .
J gene: TRBJ1-1
CDR3 protein: CASTPGPVSEAFF
CDR3 DNA: TGTGCCAGCACCCCAGGGCCAGTATCTGAAGCTTTCTTT

clone size: many
V gene: TRBV12-3/TRBV12-4
D gene: TRBD1
J gene: TRBJ2-1
CDR3 protein: CASSRKGQGDSYNEQFF
CDR3 DNA: TGTGCCAGCAGTCGAAAAGGACAGGGCGACTCCTACAATGAGCAGTTCTTC

clone size: many
V gene: TRBV4-3
D gene: .
J gene: TRBJ1-4
CDR3 protein: CASSQVDGFGRVNEKLFF
CDR3 DNA: TGCGCCAGCAGCCAAGTGGATGGATTCGGCAGGGTTAATGAAAAACTGTTTTTT

clone size: .
V gene: TRBV5-1
D gene: .
J gene: TRBJ1-5
CDR3 protein: CASSYLGTFSNQPQHF
CDR3 DNA: TGCGCCAGCAGCTATTTGGGGACATTTAGCAATCAGCCCCAGCATTTT

clone size: many
V gene: TRBV12-3/TRBV12-4
D gene: .
J gene: TRBJ1-1
CDR3 protein: CASSLAMNTEAFF
CDR3 DNA: TGTGCCAGCAGTTTAGCGATGAACACTGAAGCTTTCTTT

clone size: many
V gene: TRBV5-1
D gene: .
J gene: TRBJ2-4
CDR3 protein: CASSLNPTRLAKNIQYF
CDR3 DNA: TGCGCCAGCAGCTTAAACCCAACCAGACTAGCCAAAAACATTCAGTACTTC

clone size: many
V gene: TRBV7-9
D gene: TRBD2
J gene: TRBJ2-2
CDR3 protein: CASSVSTGTRDTGELFF
CDR3 DNA: TGTGCCAGCAGCGTAAGCACCGGGACTAGAGACACCGGGGAGCTGTTTTTT

clone size: many
V gene: TRBV24-1
D gene: .
J gene: TRBJ2-2
CDR3 protein: CATSIGTGELFF
CDR3 DNA: TGTGCCACCAGCATAGGCACCGGGGAGCTGTTTTTT

clone size: .
V gene: TRBV27
D gene: .
J gene: TRBJ1-2
CDR3 protein: CASSGFPYGYTF
CDR3 DNA: TGTGCCAGCAGCGGCTTCCCATATGGCTACACCTTC

clone size: many
V gene: TRBV29-1
D gene: TRBD1
J gene: TRBJ1-4
CDR3 protein: CSVAGTETYPTNEKLFF
CDR3 DNA: TGCAGCGTCGCCGGGACAGAGACTTATCCAACTAATGAAAAACTGTTTTTT

clone size: .
V gene: TRBV4-1
D gene: TRBD2
J gene: TRBJ2-1
CDR3 protein: CASSHPTSGSSYNEQFF
CDR3 DNA: TGCGCCAGCAGCCACCCGACTAGCGGGAGCTCCTACAATGAGCAGTTCTTC

clone size: many
V gene: TRBV20-1
D gene: TRBD2
J gene: TRBJ2-3
CDR3 protein: CSARLAGLRTQYF
CDR3 DNA: TGCAGTGCTAGACTAGCGGGGCTTAGAACGCAGTATTTT